The subject of this entry is one T cell receptor (beta chain). The clone's antigen remains unknown. No base-level quality is on record; no much larger clone is a single base apart. The junction shows trimming of 0 bases on V and 1 base on J, plus 7 bases between the germline ends. Taken from cysteine to phenylalanine, the CDR3 has 14 residues. The only DNA kept is the CDR3, 42 bases in frame from the first base. CDR1 and CDR2 are read off the germline V gene as MNHEY and SVGAGI. This entry comes from a study of CD8+ T cells in alopecia areata (dated by TCRdb to 2016 to 2019). Notes on the research overall: Treated patients were enrolled in an open-label pilot trial of oral tofacitinib, 5 to 10 mg twice daily, for moderate-to-severe alopecia areata. RNA was obtained with the PAXgene miRNA kit for fixed scalp, the miRNeasy kit for PBMCs, and the RNeasy kit for mouse skin. TCRbeta CDR3 regions were amplified by immunoSEQ multiplex PCR with 35 Vbeta forward and 13 Jbeta reverse primers. Biopsies were taken from tofacitinib-treated patients at baseline and again at 4 and 24 weeks into treatment, and several of those patients also had a later scalp biopsy. Human TCRbeta sequencing covered scalp tissue and sorted CD4+ and CD8+ peripheral blood T cells from patchy and totalis/universalis alopecia areata patients and healthy controls. In both human patients and the C3H/HeJ mouse model, the study applied high-throughput TCRbeta sequencing to look at T cell clonal expansion in alopecia areata. Patients received tofacitinib for 6 to 18 months and were then followed off drug for 6 months to check for delayed response and recurrence. Clonality in the scalp was compared among normal scalp (n=4), patchy alopecia areata scalp (n=8), and alopecia totalis/universalis scalp (n=8). Results the study describes overall, beyond this receptor: Unlike mouse skin, where gammadelta T cells dominate, normal human skin contains resident alphabeta T cells that get sequenced too, which complicates analysis of the scalp TCR repertoire. Shared TCR sequences between patients were less evident than in mice, which may be partly attributable to HLA diversity in the patient population. Lesional scalp, especially in alopecia totalis/universalis, showed higher clonality and more expanded CD8+ clones than normal scalp, suggesting antigenic drive.

Library generation was performed with the immunoSEQ multiplex PCR assay. To provide template for TCR sequencing, every sample had RNA extracted and reverse transcribed into cDNA. SuperScript III was used for first-strand cDNA synthesis, primed with a 2:1 mix of oligo-dT and random hexamers. A synthetic immune receptor repertoire was used to measure amplification bias, and any remaining bias was corrected computationally. Per the authors' processing: After raw reads were preprocessed to remove errors, the CDR3 was defined following IMGT conventions as running from the conserved cysteine to phenylalanine. To get clonality, Shannon entropy was normalized by log2 of the number of productive unique TCRs and the result was subtracted from 1. CD4 or CD8 identity of scalp clones was inferred by cross-referencing scalp TCRbeta sequences with sorted blood CD4 and CD8 repertoires. The source is immuneACCESS, and TCRdb retained only in-frame sequences with V and J called. Part of the clones is not carried over; for the studies checked, unresolved V genes explain less than half of this, and the remainder is unexplained. V, J and clone size were drawn from that table, and D and trimming were deduced from the DNA. The sample table holds about 160,000 clones, of which 75% to 90% were seen once. The ten largest clones take up around 15% of the sample.

Read against the paper, the sample's time point label means: baseline before oral tofacitinib. Lesional scalp punch biopsies and peripheral blood were collected from alopecia areata patients. PBMCs were separated by density centrifugation and stained for CD3, CD4 and CD8, after which CD4+ and CD8+ T cells were sorted on a FACSAria. This sequence was found in a human donor with alopecia areata. This chain is built from TRBV6-5 and TRBJ2-7; TRBD1 is a weak D gene call, 6 bases matching. The material sequenced was CD8+ T cells sorted from blood, taken at week 0. The DNA sequence is given as TGTGCCAGCAGTTACTCGAGGGGGTCCTACGAGCAGTACTTC. This yields the protein CASSYSRGSYEQYF.